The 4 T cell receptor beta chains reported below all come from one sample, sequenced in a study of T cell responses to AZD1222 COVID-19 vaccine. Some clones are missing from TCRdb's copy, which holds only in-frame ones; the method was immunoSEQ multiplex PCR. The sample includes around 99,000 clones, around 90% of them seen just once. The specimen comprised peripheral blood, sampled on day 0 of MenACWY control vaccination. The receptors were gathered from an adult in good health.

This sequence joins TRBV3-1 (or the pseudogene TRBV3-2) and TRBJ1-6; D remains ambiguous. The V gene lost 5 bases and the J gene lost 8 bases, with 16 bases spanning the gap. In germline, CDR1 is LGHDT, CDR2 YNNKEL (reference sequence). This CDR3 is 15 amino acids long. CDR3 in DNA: TGTGCCAGCAGCGGCCGATTGGAAAGGGATTCACCCCTCCACTTT. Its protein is CASSGRLERDSPLHF.

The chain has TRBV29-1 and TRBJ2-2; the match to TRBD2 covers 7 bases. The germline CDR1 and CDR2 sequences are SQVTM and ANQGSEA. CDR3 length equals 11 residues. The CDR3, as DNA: TGCGGGGGACTAAACACCGGGGAGCTGTTTTTT. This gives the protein CGGLNTGELFF.

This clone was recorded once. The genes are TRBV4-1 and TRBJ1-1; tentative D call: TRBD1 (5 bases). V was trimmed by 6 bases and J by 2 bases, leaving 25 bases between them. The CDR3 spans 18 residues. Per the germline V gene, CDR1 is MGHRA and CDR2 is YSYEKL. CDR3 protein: CASRPAGEGRGLNTEAFF. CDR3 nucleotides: TGCGCCAGCAGACCCGCGGGTGAGGGGCGCGGACTCAACACTGAAGCTTTCTTT.

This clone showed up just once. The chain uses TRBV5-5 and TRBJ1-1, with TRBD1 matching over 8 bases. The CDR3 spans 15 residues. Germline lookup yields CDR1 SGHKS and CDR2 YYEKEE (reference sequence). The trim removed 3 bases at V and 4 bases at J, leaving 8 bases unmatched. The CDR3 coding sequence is TGTGCCAGCAGCTCTAGAAGACAGGGGAGCACTGAAGCTTTCTTT. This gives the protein CASSSRRQGSTEAFF.